What follows is one T cell receptor (beta chain) and its context. Germline V gives CDR1 SGHAT, CDR2 FQNNGV. The CDR3 totals 14 residues. V was shortened by 1 base and J by 5 bases, with 12 bases between the two germline ends. MiXCR was run by TCRdb on the RT-PCR reads, yielding one entry per CDR3 protein. Among 550,000 to 750,000 distinct CDR3 sequences listed, approximately 15% were seen once. The chain links TRBV11-2 to TRBJ2-7; no reliable D call. Source material: memory CD4+ T cells from blood. This TCR derives from a female donor in good health, serving as a healthy control. This CDR3 reads CASSLGSVDDEQYF. The CDR3 nucleotides are TGTGCCAGCAGCTTAGGTTCAGTGGACGACGAGCAGTACTTC.